This TCR beta chain was captured by sequencing in a study of shared clonotypes between healthy human individuals. Study-level points and caveats: Roughly 5% of naive CD4 clonotypes were shared across a handful of donors.

The junction had 8 bases not matched to a gene; V was cut back by 5 bases and J by 4 bases. The CDR3 sequence is 14 residues long. CDR1 and CDR2 (germline): MNHEY, SMNVEV (reference sequence). The table came from immunoSEQ multiplex PCR; TCRdb's copy has only in-frame clones and leaves some out. The table lists about 650,000 clones, just under 97% of them singletons. Positive CCR7 selection of CD45RO-negative cells yielded the naive CD8 cells, and terminally differentiated effector memory CD45RA+ cells were excluded. In regard to this clone: Its matching antigen is unknown.

The TCR originated in a woman under 40 in good health. The chain is built from TRBV27 and TRBJ2-7; TRBD1 aligns across 7 bases. The specimen was naive CD8+ T cells sorted from blood. DNA for the CDR3: TGTGCCAGCAGTCAAACAGGGGATGGGTACGAGCAGTACTTC. It codes for CASSQTGDGYEQYF.